This TCR beta chain originates from a study of shared clonotypes between healthy human individuals. CD45RO-negative, CCR7-positively selected cells formed the naive CD8 fraction, excluding terminally differentiated effector memory CD45RA+ cells. Sequenced by immunoSEQ multiplex PCR; TCRdb stores in-frame clones only, minus some. The repertoire holds 2 million to 2.5 million clones, with 90% to 95% as singletons. The sequence was obtained from a man between 18 and 35 years old in good health. Some clones in this sample may be carry-over from other donors' samples. The material sequenced was naive CD8+ T cells from PBMCs.

The CDR3 DNA reads TGTGCCAGCAGCTTATCTTCTCACAGGGATTCCTACGAGCAGTACTTC. As protein: CASSLSSHRDSYEQYF. The chain carries TRBV7-6 and TRBJ2-7, with D perhaps matching TRBD1 (6 bases). The CDR3 runs 16 residues. From germline, CDR1 is SGHVS and CDR2 FNYEAQ. V lost 2 bases and J 1 base, leaving 15 bases between the germline ends.